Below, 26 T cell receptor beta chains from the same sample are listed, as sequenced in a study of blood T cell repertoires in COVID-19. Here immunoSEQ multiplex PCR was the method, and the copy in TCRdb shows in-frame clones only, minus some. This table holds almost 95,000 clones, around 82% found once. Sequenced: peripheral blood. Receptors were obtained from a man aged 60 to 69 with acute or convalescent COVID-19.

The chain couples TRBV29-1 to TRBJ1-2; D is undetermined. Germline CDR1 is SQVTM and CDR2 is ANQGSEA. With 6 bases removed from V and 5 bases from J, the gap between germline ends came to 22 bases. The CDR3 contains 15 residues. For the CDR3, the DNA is TGCAGCGTCGATGCCGGGAGGAATCCGTCTTATGGCTACACCTTC. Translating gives CSVDAGRNPSYGYTF.

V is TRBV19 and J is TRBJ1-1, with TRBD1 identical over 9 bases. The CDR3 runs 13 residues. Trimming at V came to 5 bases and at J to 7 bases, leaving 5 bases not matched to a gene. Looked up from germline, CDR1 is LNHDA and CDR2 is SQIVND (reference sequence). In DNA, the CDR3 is TGTGCCAGTAGTGTAGGGACAGGGCTTGAAGCTTTCTTT. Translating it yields CASSVGTGLEAFF.

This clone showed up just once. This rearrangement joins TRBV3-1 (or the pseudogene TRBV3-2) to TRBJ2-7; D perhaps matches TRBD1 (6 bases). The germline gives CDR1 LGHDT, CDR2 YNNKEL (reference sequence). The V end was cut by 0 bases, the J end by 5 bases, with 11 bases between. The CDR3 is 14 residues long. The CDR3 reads CASSQEAGDDEQYF. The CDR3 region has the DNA TGTGCCAGCAGCCAAGAGGCAGGGGACGACGAGCAGTACTTC.

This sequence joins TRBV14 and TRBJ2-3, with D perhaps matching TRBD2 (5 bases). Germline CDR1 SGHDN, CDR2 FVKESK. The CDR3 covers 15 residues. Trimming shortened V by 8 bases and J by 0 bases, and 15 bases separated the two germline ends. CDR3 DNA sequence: TGTGCCAGCTCGAGGAGCGGAGCCAGCACAGATACGCAGTATTTT. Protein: CASSRSGASTDTQYF.

The CDR3 DNA reads TGTGCCACCAGCACCCACGATTCGGGATCCTTAGCTAACTATGGCTACACCTTC. Its translation: CATSTHDSGSLANYGYTF. The J gene is TRBJ1-2, the V gene TRBV15; no reliable D call. The CDR3 extends over 18 amino acids. V lost 4 bases, J lost 0 bases, and 21 bases lay in between. Germline V gene data show CDR1 as LNHNV and CDR2 as YYDKDF (reference sequence).

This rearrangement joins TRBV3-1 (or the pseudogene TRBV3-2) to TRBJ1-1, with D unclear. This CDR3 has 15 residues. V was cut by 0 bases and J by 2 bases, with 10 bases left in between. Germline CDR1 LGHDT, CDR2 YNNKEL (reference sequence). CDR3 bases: TGTGCCAGCAGCCAAGAACCGGGGTTCAACACTGAAGCTTTCTTT. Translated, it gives CASSQEPGFNTEAFF.

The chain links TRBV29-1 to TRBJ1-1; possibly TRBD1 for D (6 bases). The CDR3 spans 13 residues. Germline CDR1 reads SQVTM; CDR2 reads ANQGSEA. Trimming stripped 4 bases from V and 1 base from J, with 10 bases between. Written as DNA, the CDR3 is TGCAGCGTTGTTGGGGGCGGGAACACTGAAGCTTTCTTT. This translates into CSVVGGGNTEAFF.

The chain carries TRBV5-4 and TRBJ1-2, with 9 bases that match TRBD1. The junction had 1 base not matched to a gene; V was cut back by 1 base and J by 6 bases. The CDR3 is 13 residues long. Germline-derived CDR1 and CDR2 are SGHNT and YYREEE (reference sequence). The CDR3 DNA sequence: TGTGCCAGCAGCTTGACAGGGGGCGATGGCTACACCTTC. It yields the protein CASSLTGGDGYTF.

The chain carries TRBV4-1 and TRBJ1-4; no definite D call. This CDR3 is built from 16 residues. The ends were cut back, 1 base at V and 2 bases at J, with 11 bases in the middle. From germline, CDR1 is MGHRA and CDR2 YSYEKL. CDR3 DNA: TGCGCCAGCAGCCAAGGAACAGAGGGTACTAATGAAAAACTGTTTTTT. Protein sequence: CASSQGTEGTNEKLFF.

This chain's CDR3 is CASSNDRAAGNQPQHF. CDR3 in DNA: TGTGCCAGCAGCAACGACAGGGCCGCGGGCAATCAGCCCCAGCATTTT. The genes are TRBV28 and TRBJ1-5, with 7 bases fitting TRBD1. Unmatched junction bases numbered 10, after V lost 6 bases and J lost 2 bases. CDR3 length: 16 residues. Germline V gives CDR1 MDHEN, CDR2 SYDVKM.

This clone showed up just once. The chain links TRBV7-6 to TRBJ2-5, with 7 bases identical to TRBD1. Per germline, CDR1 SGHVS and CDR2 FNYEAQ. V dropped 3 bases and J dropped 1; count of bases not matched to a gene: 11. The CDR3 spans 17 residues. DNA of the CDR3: TGTGCCAGCAGCTTCGACCCCCGGGACAGAGGCCAAGAGACCCAGTACTTC. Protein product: CASSFDPRDRGQETQYF. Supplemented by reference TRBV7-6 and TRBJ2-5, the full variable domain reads GAGVSQSPRYKVTKRGQDVALRCDPISGHVSLYWYRQALGQGPEFLTYFNYEAQQDKSGLPNDRFSAERPEGSISTLTIQRTEQRDSAMYRCASSFDPRDRGQETQYFGPGTRLLVL.

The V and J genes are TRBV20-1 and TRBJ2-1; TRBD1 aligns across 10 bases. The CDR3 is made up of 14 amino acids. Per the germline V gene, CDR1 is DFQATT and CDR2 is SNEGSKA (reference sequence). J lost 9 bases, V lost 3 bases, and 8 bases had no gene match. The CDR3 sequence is CSASRQGAQGEQFF. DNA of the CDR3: TGCAGTGCTAGTAGACAGGGGGCGCAGGGTGAGCAGTTCTTC.

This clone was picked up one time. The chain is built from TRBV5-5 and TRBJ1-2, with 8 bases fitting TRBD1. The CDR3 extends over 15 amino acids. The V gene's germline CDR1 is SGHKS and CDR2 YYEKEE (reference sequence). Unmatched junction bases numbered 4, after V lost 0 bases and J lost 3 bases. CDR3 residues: CASSLGAGGHYGYTF. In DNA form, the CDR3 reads TGTGCCAGCAGCTTGGGAGCAGGGGGCCACTATGGCTACACCTTC.

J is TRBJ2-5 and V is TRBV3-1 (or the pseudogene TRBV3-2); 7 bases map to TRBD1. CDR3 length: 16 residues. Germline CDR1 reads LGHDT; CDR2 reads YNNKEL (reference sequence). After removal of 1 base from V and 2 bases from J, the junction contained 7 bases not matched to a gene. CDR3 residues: CASSQGQGFGQETQYF. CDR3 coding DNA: TGTGCCAGCAGCCAAGGACAGGGTTTCGGACAAGAGACCCAGTACTTC.

As DNA, the CDR3 is TGCGCCAGCAGCTTTCTAGGCAGGGGCAATTCACCCCTCCACTTT. This codes for CASSFLGRGNSPLHF. The J gene is TRBJ1-6, the V gene TRBV5-1; D possibly corresponds to TRBD1 (6 bases). With 2 bases removed from V and 7 bases from J, the gap between germline ends came to 13 bases. This CDR3 comprises 15 residues. In germline, CDR1 is SGHRS, CDR2 YFSETQ. The variable domain in full, completed from reference TRBV5-1 and TRBJ1-6, reads KAGVTQTPRYLIKTRGQQVTLSCSPISGHRSVSWYQQTPGQGLQFLFEYFSETQRNKGNFPGRFSGRQFSNSRSEMNVSTLELGDSALYLCASSFLGRGNSPLHFGNGTRLTVT.

The CDR3: CASGLVGLRDSSGANVLTF. The CDR3, as DNA: TGTGCTAGTGGTTTGGTAGGCCTCCGGGACTCCTCTGGGGCCAACGTCCTGACTTTC. The rearrangement links TRBV12-5 to TRBJ2-6; the D gene is possibly TRBD2 (6 bases). This CDR3 contains 19 residues. CDR1 is LGHNT and CDR2 is FRNRAP in the germline V gene. Trimming stripped 0 bases from V and 0 bases from J, with 15 bases between.

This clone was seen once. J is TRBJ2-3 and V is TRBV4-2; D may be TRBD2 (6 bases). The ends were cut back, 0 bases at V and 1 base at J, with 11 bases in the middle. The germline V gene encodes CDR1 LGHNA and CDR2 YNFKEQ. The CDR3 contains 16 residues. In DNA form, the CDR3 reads TGTGCCAGCAGCCAAGATCTCAGCGGGCGCACAGATACGCAGTATTTT. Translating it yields CASSQDLSGRTDTQYF.

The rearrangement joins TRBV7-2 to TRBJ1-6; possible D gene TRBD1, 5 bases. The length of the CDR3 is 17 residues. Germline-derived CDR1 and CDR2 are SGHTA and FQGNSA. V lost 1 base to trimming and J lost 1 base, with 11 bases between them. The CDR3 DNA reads TGTGCCAGCAGCTTAGGAGGTGGGGGGTCCTATAATTCACCCCTCCACTTT. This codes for CASSLGGGGSYNSPLHF.

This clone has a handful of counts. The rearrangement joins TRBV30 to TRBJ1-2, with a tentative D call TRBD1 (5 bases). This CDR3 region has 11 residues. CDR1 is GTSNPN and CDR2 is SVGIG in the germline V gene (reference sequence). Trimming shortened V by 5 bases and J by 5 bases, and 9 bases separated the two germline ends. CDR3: CAWSQGYGYTF. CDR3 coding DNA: TGTGCCTGGTCCCAGGGATATGGCTACACCTTC.

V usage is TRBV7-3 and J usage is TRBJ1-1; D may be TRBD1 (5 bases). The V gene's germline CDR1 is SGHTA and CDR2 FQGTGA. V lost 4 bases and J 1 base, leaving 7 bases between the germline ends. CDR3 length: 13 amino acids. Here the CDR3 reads CASSSQANTEAFF. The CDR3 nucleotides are TGTGCCAGCAGCTCACAGGCGAACACTGAAGCTTTCTTT. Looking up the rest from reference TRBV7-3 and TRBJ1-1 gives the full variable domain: GAGVSQTPSNKVTEKGKYVELRCDPISGHTALYWYRQSLGQGPEFLIYFQGTGAADDSGLPNDRFFAVRPEGSVSTLKIQRTERGDSAVYLCASSSQANTEAFFGQGTRLTVV.

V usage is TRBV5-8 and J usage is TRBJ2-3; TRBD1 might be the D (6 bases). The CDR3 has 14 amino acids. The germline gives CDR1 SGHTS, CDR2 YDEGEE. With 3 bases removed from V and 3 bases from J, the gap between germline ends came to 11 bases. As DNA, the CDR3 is TGTGCCAGCAGCTGGGGCAGGGGAACAGATACGCAGTATTTT. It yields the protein CASSWGRGTDTQYF.

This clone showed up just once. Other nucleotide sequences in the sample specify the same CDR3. CDR3 nucleotides: TGTGCCAGTAGTTTAACAGTGAACACTGAAGCTTTCTTT. Translated, it gives CASSLTVNTEAFF. The rearrangement uses TRBV19 and TRBJ1-1, with D uncertain. V lost 5 bases and J lost 0, with 7 bases in between. The CDR3 loop spans 13 amino acids. The germline gives CDR1 LNHDA, CDR2 SQIVND (reference sequence).

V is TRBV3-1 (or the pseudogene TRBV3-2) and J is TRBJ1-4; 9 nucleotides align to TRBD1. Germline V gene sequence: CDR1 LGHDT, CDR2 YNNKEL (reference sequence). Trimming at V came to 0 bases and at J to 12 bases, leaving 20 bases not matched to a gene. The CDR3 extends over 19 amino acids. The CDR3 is CASSQEIFRTGAICQELFF. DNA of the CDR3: TGTGCCAGCAGCCAAGAGATTTTTAGGACAGGGGCGATTTGTCAGGAACTGTTTTTT.

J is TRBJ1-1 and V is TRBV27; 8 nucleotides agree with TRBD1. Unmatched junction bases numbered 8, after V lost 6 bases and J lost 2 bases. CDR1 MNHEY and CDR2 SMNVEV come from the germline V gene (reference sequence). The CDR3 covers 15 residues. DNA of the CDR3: TGTGCCAGCAGCCCTGCGGACAGGGTAAACACTGAAGCTTTCTTT. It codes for CASSPADRVNTEAFF.

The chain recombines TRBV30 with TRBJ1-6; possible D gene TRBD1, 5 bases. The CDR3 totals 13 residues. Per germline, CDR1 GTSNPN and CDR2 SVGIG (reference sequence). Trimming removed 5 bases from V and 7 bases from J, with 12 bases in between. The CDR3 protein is CAWWQGGNSPLHF. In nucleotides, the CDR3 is TGTGCCTGGTGGCAGGGAGGAAATTCACCCCTCCACTTT. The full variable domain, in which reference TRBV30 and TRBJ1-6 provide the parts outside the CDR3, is SQTIHQWPATLVQPVGSPLSLECTVEGTSNPNLYWYRQAAGRGLQLLFYSVGIGQISSEVPQNLSASRPQDRQFILSSKKLLLSDSGFYLCAWWQGGNSPLHFGNGTRLTVT.

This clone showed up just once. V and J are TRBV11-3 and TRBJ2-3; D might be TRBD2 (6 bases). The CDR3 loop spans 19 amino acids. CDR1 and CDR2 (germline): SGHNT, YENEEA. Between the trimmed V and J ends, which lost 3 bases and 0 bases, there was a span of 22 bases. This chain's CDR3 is CASSFSTGFAGLSTDTQYF. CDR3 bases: TGTGCCAGCAGCTTTAGTACGGGATTCGCGGGACTGAGCACAGATACGCAGTATTTT. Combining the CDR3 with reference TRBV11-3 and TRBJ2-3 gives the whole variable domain EAGVVQSPRYKIIEKKQPVAFWCNPISGHNTLYWYLQNLGQGPELLIRYENEEAVDDSQLPKDRFSAERLKGVDSTLKIQPAELGDSAVYLCASSFSTGFAGLSTDTQYFGPGTRLTVL.